A selection of T cell receptor beta chains follows, all from one sample in a study of blood T cells in healthy people across ages. TCRdb independently ran MiXCR on the 5' RACE reads; one entry per CDR3 protein. The table shows about 1.5 million distinct CDR3 sequences, with around two fifths occurring only once. The material sequenced was blood. These receptors originate from a woman aged 18 to 35 in good health. Each CDR3 is given without its conserved first and last residue. The D gene is left open where the match is weak.

V	D	J	CDR3
TRBV12-5	-	TRBJ2-1	ASGPQGNNEQF
TRBV10-3	-	TRBJ2-7	AISATQGDEQY
TRBV27	-	TRBJ2-5	ASTTLQETQY
TRBV5-1	TRBD1	TRBJ2-3	ASSLAWGQGSEDTQY
TRBV18	TRBD1	TRBJ2-1	ASSRGTGSYNEQF
TRBV5-1	TRBD1	TRBJ2-7	ASSLGQGTNEQY
TRBV25-1	-	TRBJ1-5	ASSESGPLVQPQH
TRBV20-1	-	TRBJ1-2	SARDDPPYGYT
TRBV9	-	TRBJ1-2	ATSQGGDGYT
TRBV4-1	-	TRBJ2-7	ASSQDWQGSYEQY
TRBV28	-	TRBJ1-6	ALRTGNSPLH
TRBV28	TRBD2	TRBJ2-1	ATTASGGYNEQF
TRBV29-1	TRBD1	-	SGGGTGRGEQY
TRBV4-1	-	TRBJ2-2	ASSQGLQFITGELF
TRBV5-1	-	TRBJ1-6	ASSLGRGENSPLH
TRBV10-3	TRBD1	TRBJ2-3	AIRKTGTGSTDTQY
TRBV3-1	TRBD2	TRBJ2-3	AGSQVAGGPTDTQY
TRBV29-1	-	TRBJ2-3	SAGPLDTQY
TRBV5-1	TRBD2	TRBJ2-3	ASESLDKETSGARDTQY
TRBV5-1	-	TRBJ2-2	ASSLAGTPGEELF
TRBV12-3/TRBV12-4	-	TRBJ2-7	ASSFAGGSTYEQY
TRBV4-1	-	TRBJ2-3	ASSQGGRAQY
TRBV14	-	TRBJ1-6	ASSQVMVSPLH
TRBV20-1	-	TRBJ2-5	SGVSGGVQETQY
TRBV7-9	-	TRBJ1-6	ASSSPGGRSLH
TRBV6-1	TRBD1	TRBJ1-2	ASRLQGMVPYGYT
TRBV30	TRBD2	TRBJ2-1	AWSVGLAQNEQF
TRBV5-5	TRBD2	TRBJ2-1	ASSLKLAGTEQF
TRBV7-3	-	TRBJ2-3	ASSDLGGSSDTQY
TRBV12-3/TRBV12-4	-	TRBJ2-1	ASSFSTSNTLSYNEQF
TRBV6-5	-	TRBJ1-4	ASSRGTNEKLF
TRBV5-1	-	TRBJ2-1	ASSLTRTPRSEQF
TRBV7-9	-	TRBJ1-2	ASSLGDRGSINYGYT
TRBV28	-	-	GSSLGQGLDEQY
TRBV4-1	-	TRBJ1-1	ASSQAQGSEAF
TRBV27	-	TRBJ2-3	ASSDSGVGAQY
TRBV19	-	TRBJ1-2	ASSLGRLLGYGHT
TRBV7-8	-	TRBJ1-6	ASSLVTVNSPLH
TRBV6-1	-	TRBJ1-2	ASDVRGYT
TRBV29-1	-	TRBJ1-2	SVEKDYT
TRBV12-3/TRBV12-4	TRBD1	TRBJ2-3	ASSPFGQGDTQY
TRBV20-1	-	TRBJ2-5	SAIRVSKETQY
TRBV29-1	TRBD1	TRBJ2-7	SARTGGREQY
TRBV9	-	TRBJ1-4	ASSPPYATNEKLF
TRBV12-3/TRBV12-4	TRBD1	TRBJ1-1	ASSAAQGANTEAF
TRBV28	TRBD2	TRBJ2-2	ASRVAGLNTGELF